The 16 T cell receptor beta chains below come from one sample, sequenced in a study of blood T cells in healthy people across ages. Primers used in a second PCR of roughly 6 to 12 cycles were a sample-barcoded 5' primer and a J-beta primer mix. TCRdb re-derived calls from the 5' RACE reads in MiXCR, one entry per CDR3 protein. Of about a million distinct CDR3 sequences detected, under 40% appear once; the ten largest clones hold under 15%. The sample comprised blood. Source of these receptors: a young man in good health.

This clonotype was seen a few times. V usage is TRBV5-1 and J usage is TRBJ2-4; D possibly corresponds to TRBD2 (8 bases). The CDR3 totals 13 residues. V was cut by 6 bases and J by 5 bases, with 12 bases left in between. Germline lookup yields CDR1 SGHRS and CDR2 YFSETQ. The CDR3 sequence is CASTGGTENIQYF. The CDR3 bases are TGCGCCAGCACGGGGGGGACAGAAAACATTCAGTACTTC.

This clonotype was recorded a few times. The CDR3 DNA reads as TGTGCCAGCAGCAAGGGCCTAGCAGATACGCAGTATTTT. This encodes CASSKGLADTQYF. J is TRBJ2-3 and V is TRBV7-2; D is unresolved. Trimming left V 5 bases short and J 4 bases short, with 10 bases between. This CDR3 region has 13 residues. Germline CDR1 and CDR2: SGHTA and FQGNSA.

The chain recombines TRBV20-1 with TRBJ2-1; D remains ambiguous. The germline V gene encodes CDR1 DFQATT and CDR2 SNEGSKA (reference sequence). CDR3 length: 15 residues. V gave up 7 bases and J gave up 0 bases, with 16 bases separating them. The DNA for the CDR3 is TGCAGTGTTTCCCTTGCTAAGAGCTCCTACAATGAGCAGTTCTTC. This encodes CSVSLAKSSYNEQFF.

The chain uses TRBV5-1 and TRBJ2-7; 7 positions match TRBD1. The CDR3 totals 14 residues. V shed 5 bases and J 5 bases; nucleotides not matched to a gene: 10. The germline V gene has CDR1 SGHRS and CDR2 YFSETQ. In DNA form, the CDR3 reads TGCGCCAGCAGGCCATCTACAGGGGTGGACGAGCAGTACTTC. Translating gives CASRPSTGVDEQYF.

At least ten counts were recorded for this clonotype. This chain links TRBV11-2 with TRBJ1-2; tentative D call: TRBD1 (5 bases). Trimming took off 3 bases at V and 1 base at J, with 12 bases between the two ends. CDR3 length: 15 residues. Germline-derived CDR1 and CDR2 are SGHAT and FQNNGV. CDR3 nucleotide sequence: TGTGCCAGCAGCTTCCAGGGAACGATTAACTATGGCTACACCTTC. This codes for CASSFQGTINYGYTF.

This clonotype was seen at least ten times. The CDR3 bases are TGCAGTGCGAAAACACAGGGGGCTGACTATGGCTACACCTTC. Its translation: CSAKTQGADYGYTF. The gene calls are TRBV20-1 and TRBJ1-2; 9 nucleotides align to TRBD1. The germline V gene encodes CDR1 DFQATT and CDR2 SNEGSKA (reference sequence). The CDR3 length is 14 residues. J lost 3 bases, V lost 6 bases, and 8 bases had no gene match.

The CDR3 here is CASSEWATGLDEQYF. CDR3 bases: TGTGCCAGCAGCGAGTGGGCCACAGGGCTGGATGAGCAGTACTTC. J is TRBJ2-5 and V is TRBV9; maybe TRBD1 (6 bases). Germline values: CDR1 SGDLS, CDR2 YYNGEE. Trimming removed 3 bases from V and 11 bases from J, with 23 bases in between. CDR3 length: 15 amino acids.

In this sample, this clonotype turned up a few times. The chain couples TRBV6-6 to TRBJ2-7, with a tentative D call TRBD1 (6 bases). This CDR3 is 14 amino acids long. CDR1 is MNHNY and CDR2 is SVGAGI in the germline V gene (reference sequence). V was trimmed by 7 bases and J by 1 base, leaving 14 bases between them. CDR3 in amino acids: CASTPGQTSYEQYF. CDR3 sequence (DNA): TGTGCCAGCACTCCGGGACAAACATCCTACGAGCAGTACTTC.

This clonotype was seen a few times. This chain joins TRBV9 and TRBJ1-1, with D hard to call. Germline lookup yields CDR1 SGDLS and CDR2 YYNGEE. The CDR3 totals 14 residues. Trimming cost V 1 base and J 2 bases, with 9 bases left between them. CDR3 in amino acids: CASSVRVTNTEAFF. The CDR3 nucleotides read TGTGCCAGCAGCGTACGAGTAACCAACACTGAAGCTTTCTTT.

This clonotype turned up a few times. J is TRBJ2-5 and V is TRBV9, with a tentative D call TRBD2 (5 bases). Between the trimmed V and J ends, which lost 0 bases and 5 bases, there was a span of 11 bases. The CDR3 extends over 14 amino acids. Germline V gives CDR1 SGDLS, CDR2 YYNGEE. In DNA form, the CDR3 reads TGTGCCAGCAGCGTAGAAGCGGCTACCGAGACCCAGTACTTC. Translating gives CASSVEAATETQYF.

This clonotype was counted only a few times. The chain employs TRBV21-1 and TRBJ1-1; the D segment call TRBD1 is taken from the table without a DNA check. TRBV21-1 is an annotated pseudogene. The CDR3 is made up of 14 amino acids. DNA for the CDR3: TGTGCCAGCAGCAAGGACCAGGAGGGCGTTGAAGCTTTCTTT. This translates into CASSKDQEGVEAFF.

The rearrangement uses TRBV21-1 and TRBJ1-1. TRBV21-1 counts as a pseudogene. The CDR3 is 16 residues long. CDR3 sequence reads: CASSKAGLYLNTEAFF. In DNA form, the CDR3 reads TGTGCCAGCAGCAAAGCTGGGCTCTACTTGAACACTGAAGCTTTCTTT.

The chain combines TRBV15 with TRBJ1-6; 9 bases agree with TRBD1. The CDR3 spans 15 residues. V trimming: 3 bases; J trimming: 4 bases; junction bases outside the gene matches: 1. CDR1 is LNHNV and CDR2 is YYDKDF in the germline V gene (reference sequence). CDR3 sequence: CATSRDRGYNSPLHF. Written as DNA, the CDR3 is TGTGCCACCAGCAGGGACAGGGGTTATAATTCACCCCTCCACTTT.

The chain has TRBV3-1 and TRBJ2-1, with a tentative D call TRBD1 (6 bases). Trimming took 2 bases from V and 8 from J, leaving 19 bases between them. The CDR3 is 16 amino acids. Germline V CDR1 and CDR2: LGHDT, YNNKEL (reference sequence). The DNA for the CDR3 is TGTGCCAGCAGCCAACTCGAACAGGGAAGGAAACATGAGCAGTTCTTC. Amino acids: CASSQLEQGRKHEQFF.

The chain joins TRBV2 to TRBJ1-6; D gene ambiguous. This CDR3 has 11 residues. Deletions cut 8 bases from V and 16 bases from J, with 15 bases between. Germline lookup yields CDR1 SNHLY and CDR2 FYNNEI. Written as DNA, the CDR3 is TGTGCCAGCGCGGGAGGAACCTTACTCCACTTT. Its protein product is CASAGGTLLHF.

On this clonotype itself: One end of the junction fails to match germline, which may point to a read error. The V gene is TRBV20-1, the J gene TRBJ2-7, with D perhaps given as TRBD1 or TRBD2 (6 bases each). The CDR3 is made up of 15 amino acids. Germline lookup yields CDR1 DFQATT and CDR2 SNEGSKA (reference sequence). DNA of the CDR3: TGCAGGGCTAGAGGCGGGGCAGGGGATGCGTACGAGCAGTACTTC. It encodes CRARGGAGDAYEQYF.